These 19 T cell receptor beta chains originate from one sample sequenced in a study of neurological immune-mediated disorders. TCRdb processed the 5' RACE reads anew with MiXCR; each CDR3 protein has one entry. This sample has approximately 32,000 distinct CDR3 sequences; around 14% occur once, and the top ten carry roughly 27%. The sample was PBMCs. The source is a man aged 65 to 85 in good health.

This clonotype was observed at least ten times. The rearrangement joins TRBV21-1 to TRBJ1-5; TRBD1, the D gene given by the table, was not confirmed from the DNA. TRBV21-1 represents a pseudogene. CDR3 length: 15 residues. Here the CDR3 reads CASSHRDRDSQPQHF. DNA of the CDR3: TGTGCCAGCAGTCACCGGGACAGGGATTCTCAGCCCCAGCATTTT.

In this sample, this clonotype turned up many times. The V gene is TRBV13, the J gene TRBJ1-1, with TRBD1 identical over 9 bases. V dropped 3 bases and J dropped 3; count of bases not matched to a gene: 17. Germline loops: CDR1 PRHDT, CDR2 FYEKMQ (reference sequence). The CDR3 has 19 residues. The CDR3 loop reads CASSFRPGTGKGADTEAFF. Written as DNA, the CDR3 is TGTGCCAGCAGCTTTCGTCCCGGGACAGGGAAAGGGGCGGACACTGAAGCTTTCTTT.

This clonotype has a count of ten or more. CDR3 residues: CSADRGLQETQYF. CDR3 bases: TGCAGTGCTGACAGGGGGCTGCAAGAGACCCAGTACTTC. The chain employs TRBV20-1 and TRBJ2-5, with 10 bases identical to TRBD1. The V gene end was trimmed by 5 bases and the J gene end by 2 bases; junction bases not matched to a gene: 2. The germline V gene has CDR1 DFQATT and CDR2 SNEGSKA (reference sequence). This CDR3 is 13 amino acids long.

There are many counts of this clonotype. This chain uses TRBV15 with TRBJ1-5; D is undetermined. Per germline, CDR1 LNHNV and CDR2 YYDKDF (reference sequence). CDR3 length equals 16 residues. Trimming removed 0 bases from V and 4 bases from J, with 13 bases in between. Written as DNA, the CDR3 is TGTGCCACCAGCAGAGATCTGGGCCCGGGAAATCAGCCCCAGCATTTT. As protein: CATSRDLGPGNQPQHF.

This clonotype appeared many times. The rearrangement links TRBV7-8 to TRBJ2-3; D may be TRBD1 (5 bases). Germline V gene sequence: CDR1 SGHVS, CDR2 FQNEAQ. Trimming cost V 3 bases and J 0 bases, with 10 bases left between them. This CDR3 contains 15 residues. The CDR3 loop is CASSLLGVSTDTQYF. CDR3 in DNA: TGTGCCAGCAGCTTGTTAGGGGTGAGCACAGATACGCAGTATTTT. Based on the CDR3 plus reference TRBV7-8 and TRBJ2-3, the full variable domain is GAGVSQSPRYKVAKRGQDVALRCDPISGHVSLFWYQQALGQGPEFLTYFQNEAQLDKSGLPSDRFFAERPEGSVSTLKIQRTQQEDSAVYLCASSLLGVSTDTQYFGPGTRLTVL.

This chain uses TRBV20-1 with TRBJ2-2; D not resolved. Between the trimmed V and J ends, which lost 1 base and 5 bases, there was a span of 11 bases. Germline V gives CDR1 DFQATT, CDR2 SNEGSKA (reference sequence). The CDR3 extends over 14 amino acids. The CDR3, as DNA: TGCAGTGCTAGAGTAATGAGAGGAACCGGGGAGCTGTTTTTT. Protein: CSARVMRGTGELFF.

This clonotype was detected many times. V usage is TRBV10-3 and J usage is TRBJ2-7, with 16 bases lining up with TRBD2. This CDR3 has 16 amino acids. V lost 10 bases to trimming and J lost 1 base; unmatched junction nucleotides: 7. CDR1 is ENHRY and CDR2 is SYGVKD in the germline V gene. The CDR3 DNA sequence: TGTGCCAACCCGGGACTAGCGGGGGGGCCGTCCTACGAGCAGTACTTC. It specifies CANPGLAGGPSYEQYF.

About this clonotype: A read error may produce the germline difference seen at one junction end. The chain has TRBV6-6 and TRBJ1-1, with 9 bases identical to TRBD1. The germline gives CDR1 MNHNY, CDR2 SVGAGI (reference sequence). This CDR3 is built from 14 residues. In DNA form, the CDR3 reads TGTGCCATCAGTTCGAGGACAGGGGTGAATGAAGCTTTCTTT. This sequence encodes CAISSRTGVNEAFF.

In this sample, this clonotype turned up many times. The genes are TRBV20-1 and TRBJ2-7, with 8 nucleotides matching TRBD2. Germline loops: CDR1 DFQATT, CDR2 SNEGSKA (reference sequence). The CDR3 consists of 14 residues. The J segment lost 2 bases and the V segment lost 6 bases, leaving 9 bases of the junction unmatched. CDR3 DNA: TGCAGTGCGGTGAGCGGGAGACTCACCTACGAGCAGTACTTC. Encoded protein: CSAVSGRLTYEQYF.

This clonotype showed up many times. The CDR3, as DNA: TGCAGCGTTGAATTACAGGGAGGTACTGAAGCTTTCTTT. It encodes CSVELQGGTEAFF. The chain employs TRBV29-1 and TRBJ1-1; D possibly corresponds to TRBD1 (6 bases). Germline V gene data show CDR1 as SQVTM and CDR2 as ANQGSEA. Trimming removed 2 bases from V and 5 bases from J, with 12 bases in between. This CDR3 is built from 13 residues.

This clonotype has a count of ten or more. The chain has TRBV7-2 and TRBJ2-7, with TRBD2 identical over 9 bases. With 5 bases clipped from V and 5 bases from J, the junction kept 7 bases outside the gene matches. This CDR3 is 14 amino acids long. CDR1 SGHTA and CDR2 FQGNSA come from the germline V gene. The CDR3: CASSLVAGDNEQYF. In DNA, the CDR3 is TGTGCCAGCAGCCTCGTAGCGGGGGACAACGAGCAGTACTTC.

This clonotype was recorded many times. The rearrangement links TRBV6-2 or TRBV6-3 to TRBJ2-7, with TRBD1 matching over 11 bases. Germline trimming cut 7 bases from V and 3 bases from J; bases unmatched to any gene: 8. CDR1 is MNHEY, CDR2 SVGEGT, per germline. The CDR3 loop spans 15 amino acids. CDR3 sequence reads: CASIPVGQGVYEQYF. The CDR3 DNA sequence: TGTGCCAGCATACCCGTGGGACAGGGGGTCTACGAGCAGTACTTC.

This clonotype occurred many times. The chain recombines TRBV20-1 with TRBJ1-2; 10 positions agree with TRBD1. The CDR3 extends over 17 amino acids. Per the germline V gene, CDR1 is DFQATT and CDR2 is SNEGSKA (reference sequence). Trimming at V came to 3 bases and at J to 3 bases, leaving 13 bases not matched to a gene. CDR3 sequence (DNA): TGCAGTGCTAGGCCCAAACCCGGACAGGGGGGTCACTATGGCTACACCTTC. It is translated as CSARPKPGQGGHYGYTF.

This clonotype was seen repeatedly, ten times or more. This chain uses TRBV5-1 with TRBJ1-1; D is unclear. V lost 6 bases, J lost 5 bases, and 17 bases lay in between. Germline CDR1 is SGHRS and CDR2 is YFSETQ. The CDR3 consists of 14 residues. CDR3 DNA sequence: TGCGCCAGCAAAGAAGGTGGGGTCAGTACTGAAGCTTTCTTT. Its translation: CASKEGGVSTEAFF. Full variable domain (rest looked up from reference TRBV5-1 and TRBJ1-1): KAGVTQTPRYLIKTRGQQVTLSCSPISGHRSVSWYQQTPGQGLQFLFEYFSETQRNKGNFPGRFSGRQFSNSRSEMNVSTLELGDSALYLCASKEGGVSTEAFFGQGTRLTVV.

This clonotype was detected many times. This sequence joins TRBV11-2 and TRBJ2-2, with D tentatively TRBD2 (6 bases). The V end lost 0 bases, the J end lost 2 bases, and 19 bases lay between the germline ends. The V gene's germline CDR1 is SGHAT and CDR2 FQNNGV. The CDR3 has 19 residues. The chain's CDR3 is CASSLDGRWRARNTGELFF. CDR3 sequence (DNA): TGTGCCAGCAGCTTAGATGGGCGGTGGAGGGCGAGAAACACCGGGGAGCTGTTTTTT.

By frequency in the sample, this clonotype is medium-sized. The chain joins TRBV7-2 to TRBJ1-5; TRBD1 might be the D (5 bases). The CDR3 has 14 amino acids. Trimming cost V 7 bases and J 5 bases, with 15 bases left between them. CDR1 is SGHTA, CDR2 FQGNSA, per germline. CDR3 bases: TGTGCCAGCAACTTTCTCGGGGCCGATCAGCCCCAGCATTTT. Translated: CASNFLGADQPQHF.

This clonotype was seen repeatedly, ten times or more. The chain has TRBV3-1 and TRBJ2-7; D gene ambiguous. CDR3 length: 11 amino acids. The ends were cut back, 3 bases at V and 3 bases at J, with 3 bases in the middle. Germline CDR1 is LGHDT and CDR2 is YNNKEL (reference sequence). The chain's CDR3 is CASSQYYEQYF. The CDR3 DNA reads TGTGCCAGCAGCCAGTACTACGAGCAGTACTTC.

This clonotype has at least ten counts. The chain couples TRBV11-2 to TRBJ2-7; either TRBD1 or TRBD2 may supply D (5 bases each). V lost 5 bases to trimming and J lost 0 bases, with 11 bases between them. There are 14 residues in the CDR3. CDR1 and CDR2 from the germline V gene are SGHAT and FQNNGV. The CDR3 is CASSPGRNSYEQYF. DNA for the CDR3: TGTGCCAGCAGCCCGGGACGGAACTCCTACGAGCAGTACTTC.

V gene TRBV4-3 combines with J gene TRBJ1-4; possibly TRBD1 for D (5 bases). In germline, CDR1 is LGHNA, CDR2 YSLEER. Trimming took off 0 bases at V and 8 bases at J, with 16 bases between the two ends. The length of the CDR3 is 16 residues. CDR3: CASSQDIGGVGEKLFF. DNA of the CDR3: TGCGCCAGCAGCCAAGATATAGGAGGGGTTGGGGAAAAACTGTTTTTT.